This T cell receptor (beta chain) was captured by sequencing in a study of blood T cell repertoires in COVID-19. Overall study context: Whether acute or convalescent, the COVID-19 samples came from the United States, Italy and Spain.

The V gene's germline CDR1 is MDHEN and CDR2 SYDVKM. Germline trimming cut 4 bases from V and 1 base from J; bases unmatched to any gene: 6. The CDR3 covers 15 residues. Enrollees, about 18 to 89 years old, lived in about two dozen US areas. The study assigned cohorts using participant-reported clinical history. The method was immunoSEQ multiplex PCR; TCRdb's version includes in-frame clones alone and lacks a portion of them. The profile shows about 260,000 clones, around 89% of them singletons. The source is a woman aged 40 to 50 with acute COVID-19. The sequenced sample consisted of PBMCs or T cells enriched from blood (not recorded which). The chain uses TRBV28 and TRBJ1-1; TRBD1 matches at 7 bases. The DNA for the CDR3 is TGTGCCAGCAGTTCGGGACAGCCAGGGAACACTGAAGCTTTCTTT. This codes for CASSSGQPGNTEAFF.